The clone carrying this TCR beta chain was counted between two and nine times. Its antigen remains unknown. The source of the sample is a study of regulatory T cells in long-lasting Graves disease. Specified time point: persistent/refractory GD, antithyroid drugs over 5 years with positive TRAb. RNA isolated from PBMCs was used to make the TCR library. The peripheral blood volume drawn was 7.5 to 9.5 milliliters, and it was collected into EDTA tubes. Arm-PCR of CDR3 regions and iRepertoire HTBI primers were the basis on which TCR beta libraries were built. In the source study's methods: Detected in the samples were approximately 58 TRBV and about 15 TRBJ segments. TCRdb redid the calling of the multiplex PCR reads with MiXCR, one entry per CDR3 protein. These V and J calls derive from TCRdb rather than the authors' analysis. The table has around 460,000 distinct CDR3 sequences, 20% to 25% seen once.

V was shortened by 1 base and J by 1 base, with 7 bases between the two germline ends. Germline CDR1 LNHNV, CDR2 YYDKDF (reference sequence). The CDR3 extends over 14 amino acids. Study conclusions and caveats: Persistent disease samples used TRBV28, TRBJ1-2 and TRBJ2-5 preferentially. Persistent Graves' disease cases displayed lower TCR diversity than newly diagnosed ones.

The source is a female donor with Graves disease. The material sequenced was peripheral blood mononuclear cells (PBMCs), taken when the disease was refractory, from a patient treated with antithyroid drugs. V gene TRBV15 combines with J gene TRBJ1-1, with unresolved D. The CDR3 loop is CATSRVRTNTEAFF. The DNA of the CDR3 is TGTGCCACCAGCAGAGTGAGGACGAACACTGAAGCTTTCTTT.